Here is one TCR beta chain with its context. What it recognizes is unknown. Sample time point: blood from clinic visit 5 months post-surgery; TSC patient then seizure free. The sequenced cases were selected for having the highest brain T cell transcript signatures. Before surgery, patients took at least one anti-epileptic drug. The CDR3 covers 12 residues. From germline, CDR1 is GTSNPN and CDR2 SVGIG (reference sequence). J lost 4 bases, V lost 3 bases, and 1 base had no gene match. Sequenced by immunoSEQ multiplex PCR; TCRdb stores in-frame clones only, minus some. The sample records approximately 330,000 clones, over 90% being singletons. These data originate in a study of brain T cells in children with intractable seizures. Study conclusions and caveats: Clones missing pre-surgery may reflect undersampling of that blood sample. HCMV serostatus was not known, and viral specificity came from CDR3 similarity only.

The clonotype was recovered from a boy under three years old with tuberous sclerosis and intractable seizures. The sequenced sample was peripheral blood, obtained 4 to 5 months after surgery. V usage is TRBV30 and J usage is TRBJ1-2; TRBD1 aligns across 8 bases. In nucleotides, the CDR3 is TGTGCCTGGAGGACAGGGGTCTATGGCTACACCTTC. It codes for CAWRTGVYGYTF.